The rows below give T cell receptor beta chains drawn from one sample of a study of CD8+ T cells in alopecia areata. Clones were read by immunoSEQ multiplex PCR, and TCRdb kept only the in-frame ones, dropping some. Among 150,000 or so clones, 40% to 50% were seen once, and the ten largest hold about 6.8%. Sequencing was performed on CD4+ T cells sorted from blood. These receptor sequences come from a human donor with alopecia areata. The CDR3 runs from the conserved cysteine through the conserved F or W. D genes are given only for firm matches. Not every row has a clone size; where given, it reads once, few, many or a size class.

size,D,J,V,DNA,CDR3
NA,NA,TRBJ1-2,TRBV12-5,TGTGCTAGTGGTTTGGGACAGCCCGGCTATGGCTACACCTTC,CASGLGQPGYGYTF
NA,NA,TRBJ2-7,TRBV30,TGTGCCTCCAGAGGGGGACCCTACGAGCAGTACTTC,CASRGGPYEQYF
NA,NA,TRBJ1-1,TRBV4-1,TGCGCCAGCAGCCAAAGACAGCAGAACACTGAAGCTTTCTTT,CASSQRQQNTEAFF
NA,TRBD1,TRBJ2-2,TRBV5-1,TGCGCCAGCCAGTTGACAGGGGACCTGAACACCGGGGAGCTGTTTTTT,CASQLTGDLNTGELFF
NA,NA,TRBJ1-1,TRBV9,TGTGCCAGCAGCCCCCATTTCCGGGCTGTAGAAGCTTTCTTT,CASSPHFRAVEAFF
NA,TRBD2,TRBJ2-7,TRBV5-1,TGCGCCAGCAGCTTGAATAGCGGGAGCCCGAGGGAGCAGTACTTC,CASSLNSGSPREQYF
NA,NA,TRBJ2-1,TRBV5-4,TGTGCCAGCAGCTTGCAGAGTTACAATGAGCAGTTCTTC,CASSLQSYNEQFF
few,NA,TRBJ2-7,TRBV29-1,TGCAGCGTTTGGGGACATAAGGACGAGCAGTACTTC,CSVWGHKDEQYF
few,TRBD1,TRBJ2-7,TRBV30,TGTGCCTGGAGTGTAGCCCAGGGGGCTCGTGAGAACGAGCAGTACTTC,CAWSVAQGARENEQYF
few,TRBD1,TRBJ1-3,TRBV19,TGTGCCAGTACTCCGGACAGGGCACGCAACACCATATATTTT,CASTPDRARNTIYF
NA,NA,TRBJ1-2,TRBV2,TGTGCCAGCAGTGAAACACTGGGGACCTATGGCTACACCTTC,CASSETLGTYGYTF
NA,TRBD1,TRBJ2-1,TRBV23-1,TGCGCCAGCAGTTGCCGACAGGGGCCTTGGAATGAGCAGTTCTTC,CASSCRQGPWNEQFF
NA,NA,TRBJ2-1,TRBV5-1,TGCGCCAGCAGCTTGGAACGACCCGGTGAGCAGTTCTTC,CASSLERPGEQFF
few,NA,TRBJ1-5,TRBV19,TGTGCCAGTAGTCCGCTACCGGGGCATAGCAATCAGCCCCAGCATTTT,CASSPLPGHSNQPQHF
few,TRBD2,TRBJ2-5,TRBV5-1,TGCGCCAGCAGCCGACTAGCGGGAGAAAGGCTGGAGACCCAGTACTTC,CASSRLAGERLETQYF
NA,TRBD2,TRBJ2-5,TRBV4-1,TGCGCCAGTTCACTAGCGGTCCAAGAGACCCAGTACTTC,CASSLAVQETQYF
few,TRBD1,TRBJ2-7,TRBV29-1,TGCAGCGTTGGTAACCCCTGGGGACAGTACTACGAGCAGTACTTC,CSVGNPWGQYYEQYF
NA,NA,TRBJ1-4,TRBV30,TGTGCCTGGAGTGTACTTACCGCGGCGGGTATAGAACTGTTTTTT,CAWSVLTAAGIELFF
few,NA,TRBJ2-5,TRBV5-1,TGCGCCAGCAGAGGGGAGGCGGAGACCCAGTACTTC,CASRGEAETQYF
NA,NA,TRBJ2-3,TRBV5-1,TGCGCCAGCAGCCCGGGACTTAGCACAGATACGCAGTATTTT,CASSPGLSTDTQYF
NA,NA,TRBJ2-1,TRBV2,TGTGCCAGCACTTCCCACAATGAGCAGTTCTTC,CASTSHNEQFF
NA,NA,TRBJ1-1,TRBV30,TGTGCCTGGGGACAAGTGGGCACTGAAGCTTTCTTT,CAWGQVGTEAFF